This TCR beta chain was obtained from a study of blood T cell repertoires in COVID-19. On the study more broadly: Acute-phase and convalescent COVID-19 samples originated in the United States, Italy and Spain. T cells, B-cell-depleted T cells, or PBMCs provided the cDNA or gDNA that served as material.

Original data processing: The assay estimated nucleated cells by amplifying reference gene primers. TCRdb keeps only in-frame clones here, not all; method: immunoSEQ multiplex PCR. V, J and clone size derive from that table, while D and trimming were established from the DNA sequence. The table has 90,000 to 120,000 clones, approximately 88% seen once. V was trimmed by 0 bases and J by 4 bases, leaving 13 bases between them. The length of the CDR3 is 16 residues. The V gene's germline CDR1 is MNHEY and CDR2 SVGAGI. The source material was peripheral blood. The V call is TRBV6-5, the J call TRBJ2-1; a weak D match, TRBD2 (5 bases). This sequence was found in a human donor in a cohort sampled during active COVID-19. Here the CDR3 DNA reads TGTGCCAGCAGTTACTCGCGGGCGTCACGATACAATGAGCAGTTCTTC. It specifies CASSYSRASRYNEQFF.